These T cell receptor beta chains were read from a single sample in a study of cytomegalovirus exposure and HLA in healthy donors. Using immunoSEQ multiplex PCR, the repertoire was profiled, and TCRdb retains in-frame clones only, with some absent. The sample includes approximately 150,000 clones, approximately 81% seen only once; the top ten take 7%. The sample consisted of PBMCs. The origin of the receptors is a woman in her 30s in good health and CMV-seropositive. Both conserved end residues are part of each CDR3. D genes are given only for firm matches. A row's size may be missing; if present it is once, few, many or a size class.

v_call	clone_size	j_call	d_call	cdr3_nt	cdr3_aa
TRBV5-4	NA	TRBJ2-5	NA	TGTGCCAGCAGCCCTGCAGGACAGAGACAAGAGACCCAGTACTTC	CASSPAGQRQETQYF
TRBV5-6	NA	TRBJ1-6	NA	TGTGCCAGCAGCCTAAAAGGGACTGCTGGTTCGTCCCTCCACTTT	CASSLKGTAGSSLHF
TRBV4-1	NA	TRBJ2-1	TRBD2	TGCGCCAGCAGCTTAAGAGAAGGACTAGCGGGGGTGGGGAATGAGCAGTTCTTC	CASSLREGLAGVGNEQFF
TRBV18	NA	TRBJ2-3	TRBD2	TGTGCCAGCTCACCGCCAGCGGGGTTCACAGATACGCAGTATTTT	CASSPPAGFTDTQYF
TRBV6-5	NA	TRBJ1-6	NA	TGTGCCAGCAGTTGGGGGGTAAATTCACCCCTCCACTTT	CASSWGVNSPLHF
TRBV4-3	NA	TRBJ1-6	NA	TGCGCCAGCAGCCAAGTCGCAGGACAATATAATTCACCCCTCCACTTT	CASSQVAGQYNSPLHF
TRBV5-5	NA	TRBJ1-3	NA	TGTGCCAGCAGCTTGGTGGGGCCTGGAAACACCATATATTTT	CASSLVGPGNTIYF
TRBV27	NA	TRBJ2-3	TRBD2	TGTGCCAGCAGCTCCCTAGCGGGGGCCATCACAGATACGCAGTATTTT	CASSSLAGAITDTQYF
TRBV7-2	NA	TRBJ2-1	TRBD2	TGTGCCAGCAGCTTAGGGCGGGGGGGAGGCTTCTACAATGAGCAGTTCTTC	CASSLGRGGGFYNEQFF
TRBV4-3	NA	TRBJ2-5	NA	TGCGCCAGCAGCCAAGTCGCAGGGGCCGGGATGGAGACCCAGTACTTC	CASSQVAGAGMETQYF
TRBV6-5	NA	TRBJ2-2	TRBD2	TGTGCCAGCAGTTACTCAGGCGGGGGGAACACCGGGGAGCTGTTTTTT	CASSYSGGGNTGELFF
TRBV6-1	NA	TRBJ1-1	NA	TGTGCCAGCAGTGAAGTTTTCGGGTACACTGAAGCTTTCTTT	CASSEVFGYTEAFF
TRBV2	NA	TRBJ2-3	NA	TGTGCCAGCAGATTCGGGAGCACAGATACGCAGTATTTT	CASRFGSTDTQYF
TRBV28	NA	TRBJ2-3	TRBD1	TGTGCCAGCACCTCTGGGACAGAAGCAGATACGCAGTATTTT	CASTSGTEADTQYF
TRBV18	few	TRBJ2-3	TRBD1	TGTGCCAGCGCGCCGGGACAGGGGGCAAGAGATACGCAGTATTTT	CASAPGQGARDTQYF
TRBV4-3	NA	TRBJ1-2	TRBD1	TGCGCCAGCAGCCAAGATGGACCGGGACAGGGGGCGAGGGGCTACACCTTC	CASSQDGPGQGARGYTF
TRBV5-4	NA	TRBJ2-2	NA	TGTGCCAGCAGCTTGGTAGTGAGCGGCACCGGGGAGCTGTTTTTT	CASSLVVSGTGELFF
TRBV7-2	NA	TRBJ2-5	NA	TGTGCCAGCAGTCTCCCCCAGTGGGCACAAGAGACCCAGTACTTC	CASSLPQWAQETQYF
TRBV4-2	NA	TRBJ1-2	NA	TGTGCCAGCAGCCAAGAGCCCGGCGGTGGCTACACCTTC	CASSQEPGGGYTF
TRBV7-9	NA	TRBJ1-4	TRBD1	TGTGCCAGCAGCTTGACAGGGACGGGGGAAAAACTGTTTTTT	CASSLTGTGEKLFF
TRBV7-2	NA	TRBJ2-7	TRBD1	TGTGCCAGCAGCTTAGGCGGGGACAGGACCTACGAGCAGTACTTC	CASSLGGDRTYEQYF
TRBV6-5	NA	TRBJ2-7	TRBD1	TGTGCCAGCAGGCCATCAGGGGGCGATTACGAGCAGTACTTC	CASRPSGGDYEQYF
TRBV6-1	few	TRBJ1-5	TRBD1	TGTGCCAGCAGTGGAGAACTGGGGACAGGGCATCAGCCCCAGCATTTT	CASSGELGTGHQPQHF
TRBV5-5	NA	TRBJ1-6	TRBD1	TGTGCCAGCAGCCCGACTGGACAGGGTATAATTCATTACCTCCACTTT	CASSPTGQGIIHYLHF
TRBV4-2	NA	TRBJ2-2	NA	TGTGCCAGCAGCCAAGGGGGGCCCGGGGAGCTGTTTTTT	CASSQGGPGELFF